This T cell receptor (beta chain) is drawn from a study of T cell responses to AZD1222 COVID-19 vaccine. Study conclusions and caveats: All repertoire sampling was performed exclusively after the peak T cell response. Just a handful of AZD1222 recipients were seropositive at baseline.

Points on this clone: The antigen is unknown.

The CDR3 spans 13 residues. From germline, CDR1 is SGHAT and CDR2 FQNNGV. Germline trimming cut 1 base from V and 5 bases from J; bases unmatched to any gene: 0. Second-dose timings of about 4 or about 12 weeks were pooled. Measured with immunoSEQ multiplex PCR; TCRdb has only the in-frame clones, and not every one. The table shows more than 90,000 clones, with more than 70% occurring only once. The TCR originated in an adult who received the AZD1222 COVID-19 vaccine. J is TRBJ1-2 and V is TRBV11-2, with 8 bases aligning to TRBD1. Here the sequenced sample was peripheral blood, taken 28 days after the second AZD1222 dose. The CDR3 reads CASSLGTGYGYTF. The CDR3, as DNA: TGTGCCAGCAGCTTAGGGACAGGGTATGGCTACACCTTC.